Listed below are T cell receptor beta chains from one sample, sequenced in a study of cytomegalovirus exposure and HLA in healthy donors. Repertoires were generated with immunoSEQ multiplex PCR, while TCRdb's copy carries only in-frame clones and drops some. The data contain roughly 110,000 clones, 88% of them singletons. Sample: PBMCs. The receptors were sampled from a woman aged 18-30 years in good health and CMV-seropositive. Both conserved end residues are part of each CDR3. A D gene is named only where the DNA matches it firmly. Clone size is shown for a subset of rows, as once, few, many or a class of expanded clone.

-	TRBV5-6	-	TRBJ1-2	TGTGCCAGCAGCTTCGGGGGGCCCTCTAACTATGGCTACACCTTC	CASSFGGPSNYGYTF
-	TRBV7-2	-	TRBJ1-3	TGTGCCAGCAGCTTAAGGGACAACTCTGGAAACACCATATATTTT	CASSLRDNSGNTIYF
-	TRBV6-4	-	TRBJ2-1	TGTGCCAGCAGTAAGGAGGATAAAACGGAGCAGTTCTTC	CASSKEDKTEQFF
TRBD1	TRBV7-6	-	TRBJ1-1	TGTGCCAGCAGCTTAGGGGACAGGGGATTGAACACTGAAGCTTTCTTT	CASSLGDRGLNTEAFF
TRBD1	TRBV5-1	once	TRBJ2-5	TGCGCCAGCAGCTTGCTTATAAGGACAGGCGATCTCCAAGAGACCCAGTACTTC	CASSLLIRTGDLQETQYF
TRBD2	TRBV5-1	-	TRBJ2-1	TGCGCCAGCAGCTTGCTTACTAGCGGGGTTTACAATGAGCAGTTCTTC	CASSLLTSGVYNEQFF
TRBD1	TRBV4-1	-	TRBJ1-2	TGCGCCAGCAAGGCCGGGACAGGGTCGTCCTATGGCTACACCTTC	CASKAGTGSSYGYTF
-	TRBV29-1	once	TRBJ2-2	TGCAGCTCGACACAGGGGAACACCGGGGAGCTGTTTTTT	CSSTQGNTGELFF
TRBD1	TRBV28	-	TRBJ2-7	TGTGCCAGCAGTTTACCGTCCTCCGGGACAGGGGCCTACGAGCAGTACTTC	CASSLPSSGTGAYEQYF
TRBD1	TRBV20-1	-	TRBJ1-2	TGCAGTGCTAGGCGGACAGGCGGCTACACCTTC	CSARRTGGYTF
-	TRBV14	-	TRBJ2-3	TGTGCCAGCAGCCAAGATAGGGGCCTACGGACAGATACGCAGTATTTT	CASSQDRGLRTDTQYF
-	TRBV19	-	TRBJ2-1	TGTGCCAGTAGTTTCGGCAATGAGCAGTTCTTC	CASSFGNEQFF
-	TRBV7-2	once	TRBJ2-3	TGTGCCAGCAGCTTAGACCGACAGGCCGATACGCAGTATTTT	CASSLDRQADTQYF
TRBD1	TRBV6-4	-	TRBJ1-2	TGTGCCAGCAGCCGGGACAGGGGCTATGGCTACACCTTC	CASSRDRGYGYTF
TRBD1	TRBV7-2	-	TRBJ1-2	TGTGCCAGCAGCCCGTGGGCCCGTCAGGGACAGTTATATGGCTACACCTTC	CASSPWARQGQLYGYTF
TRBD2	TRBV2	-	TRBJ2-5	TGTGCCAGCACGCCACTAGCGGATGAAGAGACCCAGTACTTC	CASTPLADEETQYF
-	TRBV5-1	-	TRBJ1-6	TGCGCCAGCAGCTTCGGGCAGCGGTCACCCCTCCACTTT	CASSFGQRSPLHF
-	TRBV4-1	-	TRBJ2-1	TGCGCCAGCAGCCAAGACGGGTTTGACAATGAGCAGTTCTTC	CASSQDGFDNEQFF
-	TRBV7-2	-	TRBJ1-2	TGTGCCAGCAGCTTAGAGGTAACAGCCGGCTACACCTTC	CASSLEVTAGYTF
TRBD1	TRBV28	-	TRBJ1-2	TGTGCCAGCAGCTCCGGGACAGCCCCATATGGCTACACCTTC	CASSSGTAPYGYTF